These T cell receptor beta chains were read from a single sample in a study of T cell changes during pregnancy in multiple sclerosis. The repertoire was sequenced with immunoSEQ multiplex PCR; TCRdb's copy has only in-frame clones and lacks some. The table lists tens of thousands of clones, approximately 90% of them singletons. The sequencing here drew on peripheral blood, taken before pregnancy. The source is a female donor with multiple sclerosis, enrolled in a pregnancy study. Each CDR3 is given with its conserved first and last residue. A D gene is named only where the DNA matches it firmly. A clone size is listed for some rows: how often the clone was seen (once, few, many), or a class if it is expanded.

13	TRBV27	NA	NA	TRBJ2-7	CASSSTGRAEQYF	TGTGCCAGCAGTTCGACAGGTAGGGCCGAGCAGTACTTC
15	TRBV29-1	TRBD2	NA	TRBJ2-3	CSVGTSGLTTDTQYF	TGCAGCGTCGGGACTAGCGGGCTTACTACAGATACGCAGTATTTT
14	TRBV5-6	NA	NA	TRBJ2-7	CASSSGGGPYEQYF	TGTGCCAGCAGCTCTGGGGGGGGGCCCTACGAGCAGTACTTC
15	TRBV5-6	TRBD1	NA	TRBJ2-7	CASSLEQGISYEQYF	TGTGCCAGCAGCTTGGAACAGGGGATATCCTACGAGCAGTACTTC
16	TRBV9	TRBD1	NA	TRBJ2-5	CASSVGPAGVQGAQYF	TGTGCCAGCAGCGTAGGCCCCGCTGGGGTCCAGGGGGCCCAGTACTTC
19	TRBV5-6	TRBD2	NA	TRBJ2-1	CASSLRRLARGLANNEQFF	TGTGCCAGCAGCTTGCGCCGACTAGCGCGGGGACTGGCGAACAATGAGCAGTTCTTC
15	TRBV4-1	NA	NA	TRBJ2-7	CASSQVRGNLYEQYF	TGCGCCAGCAGCCAAGTCAGGGGAAATCTCTACGAGCAGTACTTC
17	TRBV14	NA	NA	TRBJ2-7	CASSHRFGHTLTYEQYF	TGTGCCAGCAGCCACCGATTCGGACACACGCTTACCTACGAGCAGTACTTC
15	TRBV7-2	TRBD2	once	TRBJ2-7	CASSRAGGPTYEQYF	TGTGCCAGCAGCCGAGCGGGAGGCCCTACCTACGAGCAGTACTTC
14	TRBV6-5	NA	NA	TRBJ2-7	CASTLKSGRYEQYF	TGTGCCAGCACCCTCAAGTCGGGGAGATACGAGCAGTACTTC
17	TRBV4-2	TRBD2	NA	TRBJ2-7	CASSQDIGTSGSYEQYF	TGTGCCAGCAGCCAAGATATAGGGACTAGCGGGAGTTACGAGCAGTACTTC
12	TRBV27	NA	NA	TRBJ2-7	CASGLNAYEQYF	TGTGCCAGTGGACTCAACGCCTACGAGCAGTACTTC
14	TRBV7-8	NA	NA	TRBJ1-3	CASSLGEAGNTIYF	TGTGCCAGCAGCTTAGGGGAGGCTGGAAACACCATATATTTT
17	TRBV7-8	TRBD2	NA	TRBJ2-7	CASSLEGWEGGTYEQYF	TGTGCCAGCAGCTTAGAAGGGTGGGAGGGAGGCACCTACGAGCAGTACTTC
15	TRBV9	TRBD2	NA	TRBJ2-7	CASSVSGSGSGEQYF	TGTGCCAGCAGCGTATCAGGTAGCGGGAGTGGGGAGCAGTACTTC
12	TRBV6-5	NA	NA	TRBJ2-2	CASSAGTGELFF	TGTGCCAGCAGTGCGGGCACCGGGGAGCTGTTTTTT
13	TRBV5-4	TRBD2	NA	TRBJ2-1	CASSLAGTSVGFF	TGTGCCAGCAGCCTAGCCGGGACTAGCGTCGGGTTCTTC
15	TRBV15	TRBD2	NA	TRBJ2-7	CATSRGGGLAYEQYF	TGTGCCACCAGCAGAGGGGGGGGTTTGGCCTACGAGCAGTACTTC
12	TRBV11-3	NA	NA	TRBJ2-1	CASSSTYNEQFF	TGTGCCAGCAGCTCTACCTACAATGAGCAGTTCTTC
14	TRBV11-2	NA	NA	TRBJ2-7	CASSLGFSSYEQYF	TGTGCCAGCAGCCTAGGCTTCAGCTCCTACGAGCAGTACTTC
14	TRBV7-2	NA	NA	TRBJ2-5	CASSSPQGIETQYF	TGTGCCAGCAGCTCCCCACAGGGTATCGAGACCCAGTACTTC
15	TRBV4-1	TRBD2	NA	TRBJ2-1	CASSPLAGGGGEQFF	TGCGCCAGCAGCCCCCTAGCGGGAGGGGGGGGTGAGCAGTTCTTC
15	TRBV5-4	TRBD2	NA	TRBJ2-3	CASSVLAISTDTQYF	TGTGCCAGCAGCGTACTAGCGATCAGCACAGATACGCAGTATTTT
13	TRBV29-1	NA	NA	TRBJ1-2	CSVSPTGIHGYTF	TGCAGCGTATCACCGACAGGCATACATGGCTACACCTTC
13	TRBV5-6	NA	NA	TRBJ1-2	CASSLGTLNGYTF	TGTGCCAGCAGCTTAGGGACATTAAATGGCTACACCTTC
14	TRBV30	NA	NA	TRBJ2-3	CAWSVRRDTDTQYF	TGTGCCTGGAGTGTACGTAGAGACACAGATACGCAGTATTTT
16	TRBV7-6	NA	once	TRBJ2-5	CASSLAFRGNKETQYF	TGTGCCAGCAGCTTAGCTTTCCGGGGGAATAAAGAGACCCAGTACTTC
15	TRBV19	TRBD1	once	TRBJ2-7	CASSKRGQGPYEQYF	TGTGCCAGTAGTAAGCGGGGACAGGGTCCCTACGAGCAGTACTTC
17	TRBV19	TRBD1	NA	TRBJ1-1	CATSVLGQGAMNTEAFF	TGTGCCACCTCAGTACTGGGTCAGGGGGCCATGAACACTGAAGCTTTCTTT
16	TRBV27	TRBD1	NA	TRBJ1-1	CASSLVGTGPNTEAFF	TGTGCCAGCAGTTTAGTGGGGACAGGGCCGAACACTGAAGCTTTCTTT
13	TRBV9	TRBD1	few	TRBJ1-1	CASSVTGGTEAFF	TGTGCCAGCAGCGTGACAGGGGGTACCGAAGCTTTCTTT
19	TRBV19	NA	NA	TRBJ2-1	CASSTRGQVSGGLYNEQFF	TGTGCCAGTAGTACCAGGGGGCAGGTTAGCGGGGGCCTATACAATGAGCAGTTCTTC
12	TRBV30	NA	NA	TRBJ1-2	CAWSVVSYGYTF	TGTGCCTGGAGTGTAGTTAGCTATGGCTACACCTTC
14	TRBV18	NA	NA	TRBJ2-2	CASSPSVFTGELFF	TGTGCCAGCTCACCATCCGTCTTCACCGGGGAGCTGTTTTTT
15	TRBV19	NA	NA	TRBJ1-2	CASSIALGTRTGYTF	TGTGCCAGTAGTATCGCCCTCGGGACTAGAACCGGCTACACCTTC
17	TRBV15	NA	NA	TRBJ1-1	CATSRDSRGSWDTEAFF	TGTGCCACCAGCAGAGATTCAAGGGGTAGTTGGGACACTGAAGCTTTCTTT
17	TRBV7-9	TRBD1	NA	TRBJ1-5	CASSLPSTGVSDQPQHF	TGTGCCAGCAGCTTACCCTCAACAGGGGTGTCGGATCAGCCCCAGCATTTT
13	TRBV30	NA	NA	TRBJ1-3	CAMQRRAGNTIYF	TGTGCCATGCAGAGGAGGGCTGGAAACACCATATATTTT
11	TRBV18	NA	NA	TRBJ2-7	CASSQDYEQYF	TGTGCCAGCTCCCAGGACTACGAGCAGTACTTC
14	TRBV27	NA	NA	TRBJ1-4	CASSLSRAGEKLFF	TGTGCCAGCAGTTTATCCAGGGCCGGTGAAAAACTGTTTTTT
14	TRBV6-6	TRBD1	NA	TRBJ2-7	CASSLDRASYEQYF	TGTGCCAGCAGTCTGGACAGGGCGTCCTACGAGCAGTACTTC
14	TRBV5-6	TRBD1	NA	TRBJ1-2	CASSFRDRSYGYTF	TGTGCCAGCAGCTTTCGGGACAGGAGCTATGGCTACACCTTC
18	TRBV7-9	NA	NA	TRBJ2-3	CASSFPLGRRGGRSTQYF	TGTGCCAGCAGCTTTCCTCTCGGCCGAAGGGGCGGTAGGTCCACGCAGTATTTT
16	TRBV9	NA	NA	TRBJ2-2	CASSVRLVPNTGELFF	TGTGCCAGCAGCGTACGACTAGTCCCGAACACCGGGGAGCTGTTTTTT
13	TRBV11-2	NA	NA	TRBJ2-5	CASNRGPQETQYF	TGTGCCAGCAATCGCGGGCCTCAAGAGACCCAGTACTTC
19	TRBV28	NA	NA	TRBJ2-2	CASSSFGRLDFPNTGELFF	TGTGCCAGCAGTTCATTTGGGAGACTAGATTTCCCCAACACCGGGGAGCTGTTTTTT
21	TRBV5-3	NA	NA	TRBJ2-3	CARRGTFRLGRCRKSTDTQYF	TGTGCCAGAAGGGGGACTTTCCGTTTAGGGCGGTGCAGGAAAAGCACAGATACGCAGTATTTT
13	TRBV7-6	NA	NA	TRBJ2-5	CASSLGQRETQYF	TGTGCCAGCAGCTTGGGGCAGAGGGAGACCCAGTACTTC
15	TRBV2	TRBD2	NA	TRBJ2-1	CASSEGRLAPREQFF	TGTGCCAGCAGTGAGGGGAGACTAGCCCCTCGGGAGCAGTTCTTC
12	TRBV7-9	TRBD1	NA	TRBJ2-1	CASNTPRDRELF	TGTGCCAGCAATACTCCACGGGACAGGGAACTCTTC